The entry that follows covers one TCR beta chain sequence. Per the germline V gene, CDR1 is MNHEY and CDR2 is SVGAGI. The CDR3 loop spans 14 amino acids. Trimming cost V 0 bases and J 8 bases; bases outside gene matches: 5. This entry comes from a study of Graves' ophthalmopathy and Graves' hyperthyroidism. Amplified TCR beta CDR3 regions were obtained using RNA transcripts as template. An opening RT-PCR round employed HTBI primers and preceded a second-round multiplex PCR. MiXCR, run by TCRdb on the multiplex PCR reads, gives a single entry per CDR3 protein. The repertoire holds approximately 380,000 distinct CDR3 sequences, with under 25% as singletons. Patients in the hyperthyroidism group, adults aged 18 to 65, were newly diagnosed, under 2 months' duration. Clinical symptoms, serum thyroxine, TRAb, thyroid ultrasound and orbital computed tomography were relied on for diagnosis. The PBMCs used were ones drawn from approximately 10 ml of fresh peripheral blood.

The sample taken for sequencing was peripheral blood. J is TRBJ1-2 and V is TRBV6-5, with TRBD1 identical over 8 bases. This receptor was taken from a young woman with stable Graves' hyperthyroidism. The CDR3 region has the DNA TGTGCCAGCAGTTACTCTGGACAGGGAGGAGGCTACACCTTC. Amino acids: CASSYSGQGGGYTF.